This is a list of T cell receptor beta chains from one sample in a study of blood T cell repertoires in COVID-19. The method was immunoSEQ multiplex PCR; TCRdb's version includes in-frame clones alone and lacks a portion of them. The profile shows 250,000 to 400,000 clones, 88% of them singletons. Material: peripheral blood. These receptors were collected from a woman aged 25 to 45 with COVID-19, enrolled during active disease. CDR3s include the opening cysteine and the closing phenylalanine or tryptophan.

J gene,V gene,CDR3 protein
TRBJ2-5,TRBV7-6,CASSSPGGPNQETQYF
TRBJ2-6,TRBV11-3,CASSLPRAGANVLTF
TRBJ1-2,TRBV21-1,CASSKVKGAPNYGYTF
TRBJ2-5,TRBV5-4,CASSKGLADQETQYF
TRBJ2-3,TRBV3-1/TRBV3-2,CASSQGARRAGGGDTQYF
TRBJ2-7,TRBV10-3,CAISEPGSEQYF
TRBJ1-2,TRBV4-3,CASSHETGISGYTF
TRBJ1-4,TRBV7-8,CASSSLDRPNEKLFF
TRBJ2-7,TRBV25-1,CASSPTGGNEQYF
TRBJ2-1,TRBV4-1,CASSQEVGAVPYNEQFF
TRBJ1-4,TRBV11-2,CASSLWTGSKLFF
TRBJ2-5,TRBV18,CASSPAGETQYF
TRBJ2-3,TRBV5-4,CASRTSWTSADTQYF
TRBJ2-2,TRBV6-6,CASSLRGQNTGELFF
TRBJ1-2,TRBV11-3,CASSLDLGAVNYGYTF
TRBJ1-2,TRBV6-5,CATQGLYGYTF
TRBJ1-2,TRBV5-1,CASSLGNPGSRYGYTF
TRBJ2-5,TRBV18,CASSPALTETQYF
TRBJ2-1,TRBV5-8,CASSSGSQSGNEQFF
TRBJ1-2,TRBV19,CASSSQGFGYGYTF
TRBJ1-2,TRBV7-2,CASSLQGYGYTF
TRBJ2-7,TRBV6-2/TRBV6-3,CASSYGRGQYEQYF
TRBJ2-1,TRBV29-1,CSVGTGFSYNEQFF